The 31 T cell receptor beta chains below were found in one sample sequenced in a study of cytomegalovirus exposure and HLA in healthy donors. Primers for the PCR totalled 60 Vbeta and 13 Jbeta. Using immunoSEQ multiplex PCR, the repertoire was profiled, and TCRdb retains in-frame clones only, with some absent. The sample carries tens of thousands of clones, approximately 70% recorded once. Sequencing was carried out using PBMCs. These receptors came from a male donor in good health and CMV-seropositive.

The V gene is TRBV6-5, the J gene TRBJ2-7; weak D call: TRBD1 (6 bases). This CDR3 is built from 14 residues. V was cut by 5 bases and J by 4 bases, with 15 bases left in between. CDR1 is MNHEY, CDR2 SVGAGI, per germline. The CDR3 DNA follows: TGTGCCAGCAGTCCCACCGGGACACCGTACGAGCAGTACTTC. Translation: CASSPTGTPYEQYF.

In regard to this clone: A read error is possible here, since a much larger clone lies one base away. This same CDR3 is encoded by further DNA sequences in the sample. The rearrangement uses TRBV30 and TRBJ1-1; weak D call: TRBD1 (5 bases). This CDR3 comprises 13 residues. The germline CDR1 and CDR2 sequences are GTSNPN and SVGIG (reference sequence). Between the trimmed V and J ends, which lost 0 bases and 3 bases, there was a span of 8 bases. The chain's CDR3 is CAWSVTGDTEAFF. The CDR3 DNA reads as TGTGCCTGGAGTGTTACGGGGGACACTGAAGCTTTCTTT. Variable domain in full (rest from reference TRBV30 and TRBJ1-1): SQTIHQWPATLVQPVGSPLSLECTVEGTSNPNLYWYRQAAGRGLQLLFYSVGIGQISSEVPQNLSASRPQDRQFILSSKKLLLSDSGFYLCAWSVTGDTEAFFGQGTRLTVV.

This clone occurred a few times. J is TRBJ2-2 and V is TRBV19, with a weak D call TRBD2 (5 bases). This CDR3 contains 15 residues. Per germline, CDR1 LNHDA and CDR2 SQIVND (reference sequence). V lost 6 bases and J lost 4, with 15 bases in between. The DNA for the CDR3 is TGTGCCAGTAGGGAGTCCTTAGCGCGCACCGGGGAGCTGTTTTTT. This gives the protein CASRESLARTGELFF. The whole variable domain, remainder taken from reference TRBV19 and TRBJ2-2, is DGGITQSPKYLFRKEGQNVTLSCEQNLNHDAMYWYRQDPGQGLRLIYYSQIVNDFQKGDIAEGYSVSREKKESFPLTVTSAQKNPTAFYLCASRESLARTGELFFGEGSRLTVL.

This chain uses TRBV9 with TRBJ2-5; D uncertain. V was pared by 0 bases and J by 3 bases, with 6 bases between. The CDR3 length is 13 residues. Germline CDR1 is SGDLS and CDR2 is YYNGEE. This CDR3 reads CASSVGQKETQYF. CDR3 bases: TGTGCCAGCAGCGTAGGCCAGAAAGAGACCCAGTACTTC. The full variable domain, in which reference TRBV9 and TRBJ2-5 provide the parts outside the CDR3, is DSGVTQTPKHLITATGQRVTLRCSPRSGDLSVYWYQQSLDQGLQFLIQYYNGEERAKGNILERFSAQQFPDLHSELNLSSLELGDSALYFCASSVGQKETQYFGPGTRLLVL.

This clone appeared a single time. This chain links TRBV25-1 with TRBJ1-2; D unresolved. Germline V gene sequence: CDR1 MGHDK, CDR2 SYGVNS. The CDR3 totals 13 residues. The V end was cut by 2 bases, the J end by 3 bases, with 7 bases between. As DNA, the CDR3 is TGTGCCAGCAGTGAAGAGTTAGACTATGGCTACACCTTC. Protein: CASSEELDYGYTF.

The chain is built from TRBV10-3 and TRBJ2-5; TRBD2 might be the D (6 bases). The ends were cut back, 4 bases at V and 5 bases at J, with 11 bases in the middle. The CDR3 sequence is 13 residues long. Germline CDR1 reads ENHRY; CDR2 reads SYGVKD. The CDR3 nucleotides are TGTGCCATCAGTGGGGGAGGATACGAGACCCAGTACTTC. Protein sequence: CAISGGGYETQYF.

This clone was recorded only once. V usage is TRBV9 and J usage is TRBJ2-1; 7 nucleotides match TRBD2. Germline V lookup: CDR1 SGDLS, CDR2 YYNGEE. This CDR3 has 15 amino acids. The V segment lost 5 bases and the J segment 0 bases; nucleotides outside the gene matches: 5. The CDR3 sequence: CASREAGSSYNEQFF. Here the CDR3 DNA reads TGTGCCAGCAGGGAAGCGGGGAGCTCCTACAATGAGCAGTTCTTC.

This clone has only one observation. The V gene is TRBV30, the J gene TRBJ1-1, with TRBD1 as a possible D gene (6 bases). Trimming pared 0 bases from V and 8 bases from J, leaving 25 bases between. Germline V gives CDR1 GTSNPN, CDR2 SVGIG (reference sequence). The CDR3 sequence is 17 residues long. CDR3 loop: CAWSVLVSLGRGGEAFF. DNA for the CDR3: TGTGCCTGGAGTGTCTTAGTGTCTCTGGGCAGGGGCGGAGAAGCTTTCTTT.

The CDR3 loop is CASSDGTSGAAYNEQFF. CDR3 DNA: TGCGCCAGCAGCGACGGGACTAGCGGGGCCGCCTACAATGAGCAGTTCTTC. The rearrangement links TRBV5-1 to TRBJ2-1, with 13 bases that match TRBD2. This CDR3 has 17 amino acids. With V trimmed by 4 bases and J by 2 bases, 6 bases remained unmatched. CDR1 is SGHRS, CDR2 YFSETQ, per germline. The full variable domain, rest sourced from reference TRBV5-1 and TRBJ2-1, is KAGVTQTPRYLIKTRGQQVTLSCSPISGHRSVSWYQQTPGQGLQFLFEYFSETQRNKGNFPGRFSGRQFSNSRSEMNVSTLELGDSALYLCASSDGTSGAAYNEQFFGPGTRLTVL.

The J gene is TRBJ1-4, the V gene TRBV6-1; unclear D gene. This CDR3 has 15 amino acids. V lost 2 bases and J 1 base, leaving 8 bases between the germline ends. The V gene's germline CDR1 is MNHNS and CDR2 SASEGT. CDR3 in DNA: TGTGCCAGCAGTGAATGGTCAGGAACTAATGAAAAACTGTTTTTT. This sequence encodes CASSEWSGTNEKLFF.

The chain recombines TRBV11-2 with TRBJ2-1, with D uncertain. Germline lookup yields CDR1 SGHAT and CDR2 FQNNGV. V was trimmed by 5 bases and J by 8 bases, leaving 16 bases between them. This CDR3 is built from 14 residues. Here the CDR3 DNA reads TGTGCCAGCAGCCGTCTGATGAAGCGCGATGAGCAGTTCTTC. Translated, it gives CASSRLMKRDEQFF.

The CDR3 DNA follows: TGTGCCAGCACCCGGGTCGGGGGGGCGAGCTCCTACAATGAGCAGTTCTTC. It encodes CASTRVGGASSYNEQFF. The J gene is TRBJ2-1, the V gene TRBV11-2, with 8 bases that match TRBD2. V was pared by 7 bases and J by 0 bases, with 11 bases of the junction left unmatched. This CDR3 comprises 17 residues. Germline lookup yields CDR1 SGHAT and CDR2 FQNNGV.

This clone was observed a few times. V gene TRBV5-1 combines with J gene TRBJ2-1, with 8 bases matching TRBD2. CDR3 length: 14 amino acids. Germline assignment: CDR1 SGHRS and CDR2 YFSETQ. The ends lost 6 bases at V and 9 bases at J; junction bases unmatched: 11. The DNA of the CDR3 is TGCGCCAGCAACGCCGGGACTAGGTCTACTGAGCAGTTCTTC. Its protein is CASNAGTRSTEQFF.

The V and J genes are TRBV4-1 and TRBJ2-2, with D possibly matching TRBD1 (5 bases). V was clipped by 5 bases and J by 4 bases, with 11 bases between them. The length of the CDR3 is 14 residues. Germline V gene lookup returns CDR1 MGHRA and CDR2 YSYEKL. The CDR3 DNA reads TGCGCCAGCAGCTCGCGGACATTCACCGGGGAGCTGTTTTTT. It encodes CASSSRTFTGELFF.

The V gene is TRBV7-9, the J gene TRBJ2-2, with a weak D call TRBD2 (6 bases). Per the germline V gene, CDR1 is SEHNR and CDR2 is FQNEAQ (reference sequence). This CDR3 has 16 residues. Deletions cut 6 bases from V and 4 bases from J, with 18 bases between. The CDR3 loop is CASRKTSTSLTGELFF. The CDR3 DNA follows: TGTGCCAGCAGGAAAACTAGCACCAGCCTCACCGGGGAGCTGTTTTTT.

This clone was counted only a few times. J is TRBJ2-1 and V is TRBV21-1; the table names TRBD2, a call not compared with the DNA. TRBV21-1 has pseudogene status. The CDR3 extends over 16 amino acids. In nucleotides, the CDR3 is TGTGCCAGCAGCAAAAGGCTCGCGGGCTCCTACAATGAGCAGTTCTTC. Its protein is CASSKRLAGSYNEQFF.

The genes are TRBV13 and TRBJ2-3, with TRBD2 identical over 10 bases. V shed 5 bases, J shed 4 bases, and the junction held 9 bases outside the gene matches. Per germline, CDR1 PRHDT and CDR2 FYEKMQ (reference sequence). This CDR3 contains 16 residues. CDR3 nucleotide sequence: TGTGCCAGCAGCCAGGCCTCACTAGCGGGGCCAGATACGCAGTATTTT. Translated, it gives CASSQASLAGPDTQYF.

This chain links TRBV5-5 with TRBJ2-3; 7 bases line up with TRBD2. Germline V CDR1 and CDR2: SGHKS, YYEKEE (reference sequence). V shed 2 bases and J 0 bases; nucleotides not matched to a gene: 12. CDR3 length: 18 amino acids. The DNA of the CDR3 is TGTGCCAGCAGCTTACCAACAGTACTAGCGACCAGCACAGATACGCAGTATTTT. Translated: CASSLPTVLATSTDTQYF.

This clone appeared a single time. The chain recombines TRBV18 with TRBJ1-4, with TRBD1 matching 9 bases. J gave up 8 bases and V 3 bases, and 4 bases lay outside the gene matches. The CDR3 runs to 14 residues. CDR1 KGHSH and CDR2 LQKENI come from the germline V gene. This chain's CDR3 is CASSPTGGSEKLFF. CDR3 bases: TGTGCCAGCTCACCGACAGGGGGTAGCGAAAAACTGTTTTTT. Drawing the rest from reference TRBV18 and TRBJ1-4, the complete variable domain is NAGVMQNPRHLVRRRGQEARLRCSPMKGHSHVYWYRQLPEEGLKFMVYLQKENIIDESGMPKERFSAEFPKEGPSILRIQQVVRGDSAAYFCASSPTGGSEKLFFGSGTQLSVL.

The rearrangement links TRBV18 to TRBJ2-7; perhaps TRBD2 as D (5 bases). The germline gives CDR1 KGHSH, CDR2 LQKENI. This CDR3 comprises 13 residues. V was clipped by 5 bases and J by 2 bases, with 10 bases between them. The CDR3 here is CASSNGVTYEQYF. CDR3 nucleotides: TGTGCCAGCTCAAACGGGGTCACCTACGAGCAGTACTTC.

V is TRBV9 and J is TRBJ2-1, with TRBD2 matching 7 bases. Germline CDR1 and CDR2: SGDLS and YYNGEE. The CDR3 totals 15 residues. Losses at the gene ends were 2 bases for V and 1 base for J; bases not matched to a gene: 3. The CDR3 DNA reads TGTGCCAGCAGCGTTGGTAGCGGGTCCTACAATGAGCAGTTCTTC. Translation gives CASSVGSGSYNEQFF.

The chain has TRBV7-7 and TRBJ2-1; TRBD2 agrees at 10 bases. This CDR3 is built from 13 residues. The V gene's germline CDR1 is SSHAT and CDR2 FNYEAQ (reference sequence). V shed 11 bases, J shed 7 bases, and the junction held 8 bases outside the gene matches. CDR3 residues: CASGLAGDNEQFF. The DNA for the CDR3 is TGTGCCTCCGGGCTAGCGGGAGATAATGAGCAGTTCTTC.

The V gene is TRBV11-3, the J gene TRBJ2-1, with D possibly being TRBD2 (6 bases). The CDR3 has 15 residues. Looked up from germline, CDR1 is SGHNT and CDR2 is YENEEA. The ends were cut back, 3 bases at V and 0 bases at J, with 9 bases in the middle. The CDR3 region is CASSLRGPSYNEQFF. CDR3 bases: TGTGCCAGCAGCTTGCGGGGACCCTCCTACAATGAGCAGTTCTTC.

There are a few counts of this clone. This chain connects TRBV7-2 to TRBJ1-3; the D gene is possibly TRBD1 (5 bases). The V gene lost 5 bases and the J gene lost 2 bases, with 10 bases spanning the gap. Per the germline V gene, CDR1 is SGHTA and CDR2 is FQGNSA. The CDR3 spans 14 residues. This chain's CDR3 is CASSKQDPGNTIYF. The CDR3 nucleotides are TGTGCCAGCAGCAAACAGGACCCTGGAAACACCATATATTTT.

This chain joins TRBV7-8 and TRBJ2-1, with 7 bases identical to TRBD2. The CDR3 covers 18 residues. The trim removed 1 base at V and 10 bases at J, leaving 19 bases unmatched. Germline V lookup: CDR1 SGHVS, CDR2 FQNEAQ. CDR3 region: CASSLGASPGLVNREQFF. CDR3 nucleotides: TGTGCCAGCAGCTTAGGAGCTTCTCCTGGACTAGTGAATCGCGAGCAGTTCTTC.

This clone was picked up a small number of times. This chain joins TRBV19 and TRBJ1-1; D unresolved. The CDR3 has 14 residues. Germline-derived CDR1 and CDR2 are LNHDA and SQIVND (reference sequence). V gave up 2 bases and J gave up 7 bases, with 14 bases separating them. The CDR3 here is CASSIQARAIEAFF. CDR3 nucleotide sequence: TGTGCCAGTAGTATACAGGCGAGGGCTATTGAAGCTTTCTTT.

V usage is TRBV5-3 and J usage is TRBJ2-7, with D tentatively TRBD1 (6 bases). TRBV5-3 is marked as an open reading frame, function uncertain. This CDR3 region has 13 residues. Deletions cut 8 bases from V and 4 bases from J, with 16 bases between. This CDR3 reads CASSNRAIYEQYF. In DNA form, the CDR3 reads TGTGCCAGCTCCAACAGGGCTATTTACGAGCAGTACTTC.

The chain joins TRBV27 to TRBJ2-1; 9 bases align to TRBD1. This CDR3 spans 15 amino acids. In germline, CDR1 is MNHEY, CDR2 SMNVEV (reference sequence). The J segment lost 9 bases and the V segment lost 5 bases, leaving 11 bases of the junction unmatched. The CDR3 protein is CASSLGQGRKGEQFF. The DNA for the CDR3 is TGTGCCAGCAGTCTCGGACAGGGGAGGAAGGGTGAGCAGTTCTTC.

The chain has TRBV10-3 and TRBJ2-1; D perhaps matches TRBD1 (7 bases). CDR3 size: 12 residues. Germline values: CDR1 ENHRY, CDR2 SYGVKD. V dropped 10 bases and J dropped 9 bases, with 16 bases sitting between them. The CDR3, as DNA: TGTGCCACCGAGACAGGGCGGGGTGAGCAGTTCTTC. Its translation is CATETGRGEQFF.

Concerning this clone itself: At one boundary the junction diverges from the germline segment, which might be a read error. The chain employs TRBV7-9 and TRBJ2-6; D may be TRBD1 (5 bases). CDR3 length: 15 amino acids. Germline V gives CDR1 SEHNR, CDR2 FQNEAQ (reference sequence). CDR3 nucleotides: TGTTCCAGCAGCTCCCCCAGGGCCGGGGCCAACGTCCTGACTTTC. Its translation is CSSSSPRAGANVLTF.

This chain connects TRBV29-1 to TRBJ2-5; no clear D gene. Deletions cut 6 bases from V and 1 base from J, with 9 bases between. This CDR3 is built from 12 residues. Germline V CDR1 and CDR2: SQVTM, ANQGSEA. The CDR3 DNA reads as TGCAGCGTATCCAACAGCCAAGAGACCCAGTACTTC. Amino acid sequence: CSVSNSQETQYF.